This T cell receptor (beta chain) was obtained from a study of cytotoxic CD8 clonotypes in ibrutinib-treated CLL. Turning to the study itself: The authors obtained response samples at a median of around 11 months of treatment, range 6 to 36.

Regarding this clone: The antigen is not known.

Study-wide findings and caveats: Public clonotypes were rare and shrank or held steady on treatment.

With sequencing, the targeted depth ranged from 1 in 200,000 to 1 in 1 million T cells. TCRdb's copy holds only in-frame clones and misses some; the assay was immunoSEQ multiplex PCR. Of around 150,000 clones detected, 70% to 85% appear once; the ten largest clones hold roughly 2%. The CDR3 contains 14 residues. CDR1 and CDR2 from the germline V gene are SSHAT and FNYEAQ (reference sequence). V gave up 1 base and J gave up 2 bases, with 8 bases separating them. Cryopreserved PBMCs supplied about 2 micrograms of genomic DNA for TCR beta libraries. The sequencing used PBMCs, collected after 12 months of ibrutinib treatment. The origin of this receptor is a human donor with chronic lymphocytic leukemia. This sequence joins TRBV7-7 and TRBJ2-5, with D unclear. CDR3 nucleotides: TGTGCCAGCAGCTTAGGGCTTGGGCAAGAGACCCAGTACTTC. Residues: CASSLGLGQETQYF.